This is a list of T cell receptor beta chains from one sample in a study of T cells in Graves' hyperthyroidism and ophthalmopathy. TCRdb used MiXCR to reprocess the multiplex PCR reads, holding one entry per CDR3 protein. The data contain over 650,000 distinct CDR3 sequences, roughly 15% of them singletons. Sequencing was performed on blood. All receptors come from a man aged 18 to 29 with Graves' hyperthyroidism. The CDR3 runs from the conserved cysteine through the conserved F or W. D genes are given only for firm matches. Clone size, where shown, is once, few, many, or a class for clones that have expanded.

j_call v_call clone_size d_call cdr3_aa cdr3_nt
TRBJ2-1 TRBV7-3 - TRBD1 CASSSDRGNAKQFF TGTGCCAGCAGCTCCGACAGGGGCAACGCTAAGCAGTTCTTC
TRBJ2-3 TRBV9 few TRBD2 CASSAAGGSTDTQYF TGTGCCAGCAGCGCAGCGGGAGGTAGCACAGATACGCAGTATTTT
TRBJ1-5 TRBV4-1 few TRBD1 CASSRPGQGLDQPQHF TGCGCCAGCAGCCGCCCTGGACAGGGCTTAGATCAGCCCCAGCATTTT
TRBJ2-1 TRBV20-1 - - CSAPRTAGDEQFF TGCAGCGCCCCGAGAACAGCGGGCGATGAGCAGTTCTTC
TRBJ2-5 TRBV18 many TRBD1 CASSGQGGLETQYF TGTGCCAGCTCCGGACAGGGAGGATTGGAGACCCAGTACTTC
TRBJ1-6 TRBV18 many TRBD1 CASSPATGAIYNSPLHF TGTGCCAGCTCACCAGCGACAGGGGCAATCTATAATTCACCCCTCCACTTT
TRBJ2-2 TRBV29-1 many TRBD2 CSVEGLAGGHRTGELFF TGCAGCGTCGAGGGACTAGCGGGAGGCCATCGCACCGGGGAGCTGTTTTTT
TRBJ1-2 TRBV29-1 few - CSVEYLLQDNYGYTF TGCAGCGTTGAATACCTATTGCAGGATAACTATGGCTACACCTTC
TRBJ1-2 TRBV10-3 few - CAISDPSNYGYTF TGTGCCATCAGTGACCCATCGAACTATGGCTACACCTTC
TRBJ2-7 TRBV4-2 few - CASSQVGQQSSYEQYF TGTGCCAGCAGCCAAGTTGGACAACAGAGCTCCTACGAGCAGTACTTC
TRBJ2-4 TRBV20-1 - TRBD2 CSARAGVGYIQYF TGCAGTGCCAGAGCGGGAGTGGGGTACATTCAGTACTTC
TRBJ1-1 TRBV5-6 - - CASSGPISDGTEAFF TGTGCCAGCAGCGGGCCAATAAGTGATGGCACTGAAGCTTTCTTT
TRBJ2-1 TRBV6-1 - - CASGSGGSLQYEQFF TGTGCCAGCGGCTCCGGGGGCAGCCTACAATATGAGCAGTTCTTC
TRBJ2-7 TRBV29-1 many - CSVVAADNYEQYF TGCAGCGTCGTAGCGGCCGATAACTACGAGCAGTACTTC
TRBJ2-5 TRBV20-1 many - CSGRLGGNRETQYF TGCAGTGGTCGACTAGGGGGGAATCGGGAGACCCAGTACTTC
TRBJ2-7 TRBV5-1 - - CASRPGQGSHEQYF TGCGCCAGCAGGCCGGGACAAGGCTCCCACGAGCAGTACTTC
TRBJ2-1 TRBV7-3 - - CASSLGGQDEQFF TGTGCCAGCAGCTTAGGGGGGCAGGATGAGCAGTTCTTC
TRBJ2-5 TRBV4-3 - - CASSQIFGTETQYF TGCGCCAGCAGCCAAATCTTCGGGACAGAGACCCAGTACTTC
TRBJ2-3 TRBV27 - - CASSLLARADTQYF TGTGCCAGCAGTTTGCTAGCTCGGGCAGATACGCAGTATTTT
TRBJ2-1 TRBV11-3 many TRBD2 CASSLGLAGEVGDEQFF TGTGCCAGCAGCTTAGGACTAGCGGGAGAGGTCGGGGATGAGCAGTTCTTC
TRBJ2-7 TRBV5-5 many TRBD1 CASSLVQGSSYEQYF TGTGCCAGCAGCTTAGTACAGGGGAGCTCCTACGAGCAGTACTTC
TRBJ2-5 TRBV19 - - CASSIMTRETQYF TGTGCCAGTAGTATAATGACACGAGAGACCCAGTACTTC
TRBJ1-1 TRBV6-1 many - CASSPITGYSTEAFF TGTGCCAGCAGTCCGATCACAGGGTATAGCACTGAAGCTTTCTTT
TRBJ2-7 TRBV28 many - CASTLKVGHEQYF TGTGCCAGCACCCTGAAGGTAGGGCACGAGCAGTACTTC
TRBJ1-2 TRBV6-5 many - CASSYRPGGHGYTF TGTGCCAGCAGTTATCGACCGGGGGGCCATGGCTACACCTTC
TRBJ2-5 TRBV4-1 many - CASSQGLQETQYF TGTGCCAGCAGCCAAGGCCTCCAAGAGACCCAGTACTTC
TRBJ2-1 TRBV20-1 few - CSARDWGTPSSYNEQFF TGCAGTGCTAGAGATTGGGGGACTCCGAGCTCCTACAATGAGCAGTTCTTC
TRBJ2-2 TRBV12-3/TRBV12-4 many - CASSRPYTGELFF TGTGCCAGCAGTCGCCCATATACCGGGGAGCTGTTTTTT
TRBJ2-3 TRBV2 many TRBD1 CASRGGQGSTQYF TGTGCCAGCAGGGGGGGACAGGGGAGTACGCAGTATTTT
TRBJ2-7 TRBV27 many - CASSLYPGAYEQYF TGTGCCAGCAGTTTATACCCGGGGGCCTACGAGCAGTACTTC
TRBJ2-7 TRBV2 many TRBD2 CASEGLGGREQYF TGTGCCAGCGAGGGACTAGGAGGGCGCGAGCAGTACTTC
TRBJ2-7 TRBV20-1 many - CSARGHMDYEQYF TGCAGTGCAAGGGGTCATATGGACTACGAGCAGTACTTC
TRBJ2-5 TRBV12-3/TRBV12-4 many TRBD1 CASSHTDRGQETQYF TGTGCCAGCAGTCATACCGACAGGGGGCAAGAGACCCAGTACTTC